Below are 2 T cell receptor beta chains sequenced from a single sample in a study of T cell responses to AZD1222 COVID-19 vaccine. Using immunoSEQ multiplex PCR, the repertoire was profiled, and TCRdb retains in-frame clones only, with some absent. The repertoire holds 120,000 to 150,000 clones, almost 95% seen once, with roughly 9.9% in the top ten. Here the sequenced sample was peripheral blood, taken 28 days after the second AZD1222 dose. The source is an adult who received the AZD1222 COVID-19 vaccine.

This clone was picked up one time. The chain employs TRBV28 and TRBJ2-2, with unresolved D. From germline, CDR1 is MDHEN and CDR2 SYDVKM. The CDR3 loop spans 14 amino acids. The V gene lost 0 bases and the J gene lost 6 bases, with 8 bases spanning the gap. CDR3 DNA: TGTGCCAGCAGTTTATGGTCCGGGCCCGGGGAGCTGTTTTTT. Protein product: CASSLWSGPGELFF.

The genes are TRBV19 and TRBJ1-2, with D possibly TRBD1 on 5 matching bases. The CDR3 runs 15 residues. Germline assignment: CDR1 LNHDA and CDR2 SQIVND (reference sequence). V lost 5 bases, J lost 1 base, and 14 bases lay in between. As DNA, the CDR3 is TGTGCCAGTAGTCCTTCCAGGGTAAATAACTATGGCTACACCTTC. Encoded protein: CASSPSRVNNYGYTF. Full variable domain (outside the CDR3, taken from reference TRBV19 and TRBJ1-2): DGGITQSPKYLFRKEGQNVTLSCEQNLNHDAMYWYRQDPGQGLRLIYYSQIVNDFQKGDIAEGYSVSREKKESFPLTVTSAQKNPTAFYLCASSPSRVNNYGYTFGSGTRLTVV.